These 16 T cell receptor beta chains originate from one sample sequenced in a study of blood T cell repertoires in COVID-19 (TCRdb year 2020). Library creation used the immunoSEQ multiplex PCR assay. TCRdb retrieved this table from immuneACCESS and kept in-frame rearrangements only. Not all clones are present; in checked studies, unresolved V genes account for under half, and no reason is known for the remainder. The sample table contains approximately 250,000 clones; only one count was recorded for 88% of them. Of the sample, over 2% falls within the top ten clones. Sequencing was performed on PBMCs or T cells enriched from blood (not recorded which). The receptors were gathered from a woman in her sixties in a cohort exposed to, infected with or recovered from COVID-19 (not recorded which).

In DNA, the CDR3 is TGTGCCAGCAGTCCCCCGACGGGTGAGCAGTTCTTC. It specifies CASSPPTGEQFF. The chain has TRBV27 and TRBJ2-1; D is ambiguous. Germline V CDR1 and CDR2: MNHEY, SMNVEV (reference sequence). The CDR3 contains 12 residues. The V and J ends lost 5 bases and 9 bases respectively, with 11 bases between them.

The V call is TRBV7-9, the J call TRBJ2-7, with a possible D match to TRBD2 (6 bases). The CDR3 loop spans 13 amino acids. The germline V gene encodes CDR1 SEHNR and CDR2 FQNEAQ (reference sequence). The germline V and J ends were trimmed by 0 bases and 7 bases, with 10 bases remaining between them. The CDR3 here is CASSLALGREQYF. CDR3 coding DNA: TGTGCCAGCAGCTTAGCTTTGGGGAGGGAGCAGTACTTC.

The chain has TRBV7-2 and TRBJ2-2; 11 nucleotides align to TRBD2. This CDR3 spans 18 amino acids. From germline, CDR1 is SGHTA and CDR2 FQGNSA. Unmatched junction bases numbered 14, after V lost 4 bases and J lost 7 bases. The CDR3 protein is CASSSRKELAGEVGELFF. The CDR3 nucleotides are TGTGCCAGCAGCTCTCGAAAAGAACTAGCGGGAGAGGTCGGGGAGCTGTTTTTT.

The chain uses TRBV24-1 and TRBJ2-1; D possibly corresponds to TRBD1 (7 bases). The length of the CDR3 is 14 residues. Germline values: CDR1 KGHDR, CDR2 SFDVKD. V was pared by 3 bases and J by 8 bases, with 13 bases between. The CDR3 DNA reads as TGTGCCACCAGTGATCCCAGGGGGGTAGATGAGCAGTTCTTC. Its protein is CATSDPRGVDEQFF.

The V gene is TRBV3-1 (or the pseudogene TRBV3-2), the J gene TRBJ2-1; 7 bases line up with TRBD1. Germline lookup yields CDR1 LGHDT and CDR2 YNNKEL (reference sequence). The V segment lost 6 bases and the J segment 2 bases; nucleotides outside the gene matches: 4. The CDR3 has 14 amino acids. The CDR3 nucleotides read TGTGCCAGCAGGCGACAGGGTGCCTACAATGAGCAGTTCTTC. This sequence encodes CASRRQGAYNEQFF.

This chain links TRBV6-2 or TRBV6-3 with TRBJ2-7; possibly TRBD1 for D (5 bases). Germline V CDR1 and CDR2: MNHEY, SVGEGT. This CDR3 is 12 amino acids long. The V and J ends lost 5 bases and 4 bases respectively, with 9 bases between them. The CDR3 bases are TGTGCCAGCAGTCTGGGGCGGTACGAGCAGTACTTC. Translating it yields CASSLGRYEQYF.

The V gene is TRBV11-2, the J gene TRBJ1-4, with TRBD1 as a possible D gene (5 bases). CDR3 length: 16 residues. The V and J ends lost 5 bases and 5 bases respectively, with 18 bases between them. The germline V gene has CDR1 SGHAT and CDR2 FQNNGV. For the CDR3, the DNA is TGTGCCAGCAGCCGGGGGGGTAACCTCCTCAATGAAAAACTGTTTTTT. Translation gives CASSRGGNLLNEKLFF.

The chain has TRBV2 and TRBJ2-4; the D gene is possibly TRBD2 (6 bases). V lost 7 bases, J lost 4 bases, and 14 bases lay in between. The CDR3 loop spans 14 amino acids. Germline V gene data show CDR1 as SNHLY and CDR2 as FYNNEI. CDR3 protein: CASNLGLTKNIQYF. The CDR3 nucleotides read TGTGCCAGCAACCTGGGACTGACTAAAAACATTCAGTACTTC.

This sequence joins TRBV7-2 and TRBJ1-4; 8 nucleotides align to TRBD1. CDR1 is SGHTA, CDR2 FQGNSA, per germline. The CDR3 consists of 15 residues. After removal of 5 bases from V and 4 bases from J, the junction contained 6 bases not matched to a gene. This chain's CDR3 is CASSIRTGINEKLFF. CDR3 bases: TGTGCCAGCAGCATAAGGACAGGGATTAATGAAAAACTGTTTTTT. The whole variable domain, remainder taken from reference TRBV7-2 and TRBJ1-4, is GAGVSQSPSNKVTEKGKDVELRCDPISGHTALYWYRQSLGQGLEFLIYFQGNSAPDKSGLPSDRFSAERTGGSVSTLTIQRTQQEDSAVYLCASSIRTGINEKLFFGSGTQLSVL.

V usage is TRBV2 and J usage is TRBJ2-2, with 10 bases fitting TRBD2. Germline V lookup: CDR1 SNHLY, CDR2 FYNNEI. This CDR3 is built from 15 residues. Trimming at V came to 5 bases and at J to 5 bases, leaving 5 bases not matched to a gene. The CDR3 DNA follows: TGTGCCAGCAGTCCTAGCGGGAGAGTTACCGGGGAGCTGTTTTTT. Its protein product is CASSPSGRVTGELFF.

This clone was counted once. V is TRBV7-2 and J is TRBJ1-5, with TRBD1 identical over 11 bases. The CDR3 runs to 15 residues. J gave up 5 bases and V 4 bases, and 4 bases lay outside the gene matches. CDR1 and CDR2 from the germline V gene are SGHTA and FQGNSA. The CDR3 sequence: CASSWGDRGDQPQHF. For the CDR3, the DNA is TGTGCCAGCAGCTGGGGGGACAGGGGGGATCAGCCCCAGCATTTT. The entire variable domain, with the rest obtained from reference TRBV7-2 and TRBJ1-5, is as follows: GAGVSQSPSNKVTEKGKDVELRCDPISGHTALYWYRQSLGQGLEFLIYFQGNSAPDKSGLPSDRFSAERTGGSVSTLTIQRTQQEDSAVYLCASSWGDRGDQPQHFGDGTRLSIL.

This chain links TRBV28 with TRBJ1-5, with D possibly being TRBD1 (6 bases). CDR1 is MDHEN and CDR2 is SYDVKM in the germline V gene. The CDR3 is 14 residues long. Trimming took 6 bases from V and 1 from J, leaving 10 bases between them. As DNA, the CDR3 is TGTGCCAGCAGACAAACAGGGAGCAATCAGCCCCAGCATTTT. Translated, it gives CASRQTGSNQPQHF.

The rearrangement uses TRBV7-3 and TRBJ2-1; a weak D match, TRBD2 (6 bases). V lost 5 bases and J lost 1, with 15 bases in between. Germline values: CDR1 SGHTA, CDR2 FQGTGA. This CDR3 comprises 16 residues. CDR3 region: CASSRPAGRSYNEQFF. The CDR3 nucleotides read TGTGCCAGCAGCCGTCCCGCGGGAAGATCCTACAATGAGCAGTTCTTC.

The chain recombines TRBV5-6 with TRBJ1-1; a weak D match, TRBD1 (5 bases). CDR1 is SGHDT and CDR2 is YYEEEE in the germline V gene. The CDR3 has 14 amino acids. Trimming left V 2 bases short and J 1 base short, with 9 bases between. The CDR3 DNA reads TGTGCCAGCAGCTTAGGTGACAGGAACACTGAAGCTTTCTTT. Encoded protein: CASSLGDRNTEAFF.

The genes are TRBV29-1 and TRBJ1-1; 7 bases agree with TRBD1. This CDR3 contains 13 residues. In germline, CDR1 is SQVTM, CDR2 ANQGSEA. The trim removed 3 bases at V and 6 bases at J, leaving 7 bases unmatched. DNA for the CDR3: TGCAGCGTTGAGACAGGGAAGGGCTCTGAAGCTTTCTTT. It yields the protein CSVETGKGSEAFF.

The V and J genes are TRBV28 and TRBJ1-1; D is uncertain. Trimming cost V 2 bases and J 0 bases, with 4 bases left between them. The CDR3 sequence is 13 residues long. CDR1 and CDR2 from the germline V gene are MDHEN and SYDVKM. CDR3 DNA: TGTGCCAGCAGTTTAACACTGAACACTGAAGCTTTCTTT. Encoded protein: CASSLTLNTEAFF.